The sample holds a few counts of the clone carrying this T cell receptor beta chain. Its antigen is unknown. The data stem from a study of T-cell reconstitution after alpha-beta-depleted transplantation in children. General observations from the study: Reportedly, alpha-beta T cells present about two months post-transplant originated from several hundred expanded clones of graft origin. T-cell counts and diversity at one year post-transplant came mainly from newly produced T cells.

The TCRbeta library incorporated unique molecular identifiers. Each CDR3 protein is one row after TCRdb ran MiXCR on the PCR reads. The sample includes 530,000 or so distinct CDR3 sequences, 25% to 30% of them seen just once. Source: PBMCs, taken before TCRalphabeta/CD19-depleted stem cell transplant. The source of this sequence is a boy younger than two with Wiskott-Aldrich syndrome, due to receive a stem cell transplant.

CDR3 protein: CAISEGAGTGELFF. For the CDR3, the DNA is TGTGCCATCAGTGAGGGGGCTGGCACCGGGGAGCTGTTTTTT. The rearrangement uses TRBV10-3 and TRBJ2-2; possibly TRBD1 for D (5 bases). The germline V gene has CDR1 ENHRY and CDR2 SYGVKD. The CDR3 covers 14 residues. V shed 2 bases and J shed 4 bases, with 8 bases lying between them.